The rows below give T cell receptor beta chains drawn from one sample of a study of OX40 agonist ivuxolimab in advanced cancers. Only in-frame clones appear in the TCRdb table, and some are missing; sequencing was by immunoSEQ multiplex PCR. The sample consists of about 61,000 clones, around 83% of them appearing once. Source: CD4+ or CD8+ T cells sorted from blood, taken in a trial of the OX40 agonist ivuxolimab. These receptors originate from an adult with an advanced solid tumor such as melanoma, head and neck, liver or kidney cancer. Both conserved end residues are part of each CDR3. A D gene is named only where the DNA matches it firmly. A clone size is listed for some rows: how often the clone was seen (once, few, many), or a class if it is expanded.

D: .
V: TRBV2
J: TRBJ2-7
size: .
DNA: TGTGCCAGCAGTGAGACCTGGGTGAGGGAGCAGTACTTC
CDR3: CASSETWVREQYF

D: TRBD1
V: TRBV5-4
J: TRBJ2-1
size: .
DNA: TGTGCCAGCAGCTTCCGGTCAGGGGGCTTCGGGGTTGGGAATGAGCAGTTCTTC
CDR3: CASSFRSGGFGVGNEQFF

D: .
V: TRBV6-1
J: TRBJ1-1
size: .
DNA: TGTGCCAGCCGCGTGACGAACACTGAAGCTTTCTTT
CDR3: CASRVTNTEAFF

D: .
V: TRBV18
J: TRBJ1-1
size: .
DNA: TGTGCCAGCTCACCATCTAAGGGGAACACTGAAGCTTTCTTT
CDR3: CASSPSKGNTEAFF

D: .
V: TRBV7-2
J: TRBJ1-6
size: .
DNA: TGTGCCAGCAGCTTTCAGAGCACTGTCGTCTCCCTCCACTTT
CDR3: CASSFQSTVVSLHF

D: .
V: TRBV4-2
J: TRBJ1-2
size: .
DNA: TGTGCCAGCAGCCAAGATTGGTTGGGCTACACCTTC
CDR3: CASSQDWLGYTF

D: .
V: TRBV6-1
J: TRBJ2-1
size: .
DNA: TGTGCCAGCAGTAACCTTTGGGACAATGAGCAGTTCTTC
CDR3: CASSNLWDNEQFF

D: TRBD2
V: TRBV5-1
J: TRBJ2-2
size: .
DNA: TGCGCCAGCAGCAACACCCCCACGCGGGGGTACACCGGGGAGCTGTTTTTT
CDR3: CASSNTPTRGYTGELFF

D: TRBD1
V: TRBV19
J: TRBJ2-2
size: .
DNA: TGTGCCAGTATCAGGACAGGGATCACCGGGGAGCTGTTTTTT
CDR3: CASIRTGITGELFF

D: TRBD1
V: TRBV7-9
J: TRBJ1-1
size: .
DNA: TGTGCCAGCAGCTCAGACAGGGTCGCTGAAGCTTTCTTT
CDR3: CASSSDRVAEAFF

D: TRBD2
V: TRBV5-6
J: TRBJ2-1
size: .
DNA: TGTGCCAGCAGCTTGATCCCTAGCGGACCCTACAATGAGCAGTTCTTC
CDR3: CASSLIPSGPYNEQFF

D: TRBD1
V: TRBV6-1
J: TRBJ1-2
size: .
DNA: TGTGCCAGGCAGGGGGCTTCTGGGGGCTACACCTTC
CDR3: CARQGASGGYTF

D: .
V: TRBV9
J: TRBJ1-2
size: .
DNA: TGTGCCAGCAGCCCCGACAGTCGGCTACACACCTTC
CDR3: CASSPDSRLHTF

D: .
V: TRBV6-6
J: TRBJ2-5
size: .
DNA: TGTGCCAGCAGGACCGGGGCCCAAGAGACCCAGTACTTC
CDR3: CASRTGAQETQYF

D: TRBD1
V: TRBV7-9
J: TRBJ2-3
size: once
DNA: TGTGCCAGCAGCAACTCGGACAGGGGAGGGAACACGCAGTATTTT
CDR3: CASSNSDRGGNTQYF

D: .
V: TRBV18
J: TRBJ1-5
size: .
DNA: TGTGCCAGCTCATCGCAAAATCAGCCCCAGCATTTT
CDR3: CASSSQNQPQHF

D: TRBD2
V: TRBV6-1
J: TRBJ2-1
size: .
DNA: TGTGCCAGCAGTGAATCCCGAAGCGGGAACAGGAATGAGCAGTTCTTC
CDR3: CASSESRSGNRNEQFF

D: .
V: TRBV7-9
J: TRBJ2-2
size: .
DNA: TGTGCCAGCAGCTTATTAGGCTGGAAGCTGTTTTTT
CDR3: CASSLLGWKLFF

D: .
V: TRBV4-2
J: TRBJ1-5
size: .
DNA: TGTGCCAGCAGCCAAGAATCCTCTCTTAGCAATCAGCCCCAGCATTTT
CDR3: CASSQESSLSNQPQHF

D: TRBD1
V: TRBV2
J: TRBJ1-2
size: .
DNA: TGTGCCAGCAGCGGGGACAGGGAATGGGGCTACACCTTC
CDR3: CASSGDREWGYTF

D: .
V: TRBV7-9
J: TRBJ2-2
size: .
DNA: TGTGCCAGCAGCTTAGGAGGAATTGGCGGGGAGCTGTTTTTT
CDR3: CASSLGGIGGELFF

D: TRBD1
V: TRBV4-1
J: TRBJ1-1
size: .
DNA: TGCGCCAGCAGCCTTCGACAGGGAGGGGACACTGAAGCTTTCTTT
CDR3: CASSLRQGGDTEAFF

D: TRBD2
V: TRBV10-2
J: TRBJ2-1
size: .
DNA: TGCGCCAGCAGGCCCCCTCCCAGCGGGGGGGCTTACAATGAGCAGTTCTTC
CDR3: CASRPPPSGGAYNEQFF

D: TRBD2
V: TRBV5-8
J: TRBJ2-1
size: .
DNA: TGTGCCAGCAGCTTGGGGGGACTAGTCGTCCCCTACAATGAGCAGTTCTTC
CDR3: CASSLGGLVVPYNEQFF

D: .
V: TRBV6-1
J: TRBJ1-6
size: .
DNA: TGTGCCAGCAGTGAAGAGAATAATTCACCCCTCCACTTT
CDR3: CASSEENNSPLHF

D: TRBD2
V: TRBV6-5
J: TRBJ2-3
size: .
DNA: TGTGCCAGCAGTCTTTCGGGGGGGCCCCCAGATACGCAGTATTTT
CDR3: CASSLSGGPPDTQYF

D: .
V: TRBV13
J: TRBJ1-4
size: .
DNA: TGTGCCAGCAGCCCCTCCCGTGCTGAAAAACTGTTTTTT
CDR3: CASSPSRAEKLFF

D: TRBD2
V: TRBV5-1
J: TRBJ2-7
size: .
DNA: TGCGCCAGCAGCTTCGGGACTAGCGGGTACGAGCAGTACTTC
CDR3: CASSFGTSGYEQYF

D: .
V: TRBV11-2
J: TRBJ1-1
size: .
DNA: TGTGCCAGCAGCTTAATACAGGGTGGAACTGAAGCTTTCTTT
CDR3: CASSLIQGGTEAFF

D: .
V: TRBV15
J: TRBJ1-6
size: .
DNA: TGTGCCACCAGCAGCCAGGGGACGTATTCACCCCTCCACTTT
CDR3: CATSSQGTYSPLHF

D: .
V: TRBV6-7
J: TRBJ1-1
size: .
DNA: TGTGCCAGCAGCAGAAACTGCGGGGACGGACAGAGGAACACTGAAGCTTTCTTT
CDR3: CASSRNCGDGQRNTEAFF

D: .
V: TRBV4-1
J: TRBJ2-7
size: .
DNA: TGCGCCAGCAGCCAAGGGACATACTCCTACGAGCAGTACTTC
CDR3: CASSQGTYSYEQYF

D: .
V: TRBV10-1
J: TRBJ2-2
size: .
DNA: TGCGCCAGCAGTGACGTTGTCGGGGGCCCCTCGAACACCGGGGAGCTGTTTTTT
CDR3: CASSDVVGGPSNTGELFF

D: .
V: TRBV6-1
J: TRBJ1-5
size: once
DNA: TGTGCCAGCAGTGAAGGTGGCCAGGGAAGGGCTGGCAATCAGCCCCAGCATTTT
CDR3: CASSEGGQGRAGNQPQHF

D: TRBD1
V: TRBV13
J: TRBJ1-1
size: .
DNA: TGTGCCAGCAGCTTACAGGGGGGTCGCACTGAAGCTTTCTTT
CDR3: CASSLQGGRTEAFF

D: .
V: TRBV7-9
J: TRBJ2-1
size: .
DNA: TGTGCCAGCAGCTTAAGGTGGCAGCCCTACAATGAGCAGTTCTTC
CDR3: CASSLRWQPYNEQFF

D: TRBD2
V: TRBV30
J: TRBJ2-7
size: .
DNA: TGTGCCTGGAGTCGAGCGGGGGCACCGTCTTCCTACGAGCAGTACTTC
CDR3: CAWSRAGAPSSYEQYF

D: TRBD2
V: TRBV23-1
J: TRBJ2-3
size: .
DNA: TGCGCCAGCAGTCCACCCGTAATAGCGGGGGCCGACACAGATACGCAGTATTTT
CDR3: CASSPPVIAGADTDTQYF

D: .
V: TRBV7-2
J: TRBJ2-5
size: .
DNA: TGTGCCAGTACCTGGGGGGGCCGTAAGACCCAGTACTTC
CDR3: CASTWGGRKTQYF

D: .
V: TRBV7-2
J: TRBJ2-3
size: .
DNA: TGTGCCAGCAGCTTAGCGGGCGGGGTTACAGATACGCAGTATTTT
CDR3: CASSLAGGVTDTQYF

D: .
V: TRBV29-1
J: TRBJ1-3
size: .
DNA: TGCAGCGCCAGGCGGGATACGGGCTTCTCTGGAAACACCATATATTTT
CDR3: CSARRDTGFSGNTIYF